These T cell receptor beta chains were read from a single sample in a study of early T cells in non-severe SARS-CoV-2 infection. MiXCR was run by TCRdb on the 5' RACE reads, yielding one entry per CDR3 protein. This sample carries some 22,000 distinct CDR3 sequences, roughly 4% of them seen once, and the ten largest clones take roughly 1.6%. Source material: whole blood. Receptor source: an adult who was a healthcare worker with PCR-confirmed SARS-CoV-2 infection or an uninfected control (not recorded which). Both conserved end residues are trimmed from each CDR3. The D gene is left open where the match is weak. Size tells how often a clone was seen (once, few, many) or the class of an expanded clone, and some rows leave it out.

d_call	v_call	clone_size	j_call	cdr3_aa
-	TRBV19	medium-sized	TRBJ2-7	ASEPLQDGYEQY
-	TRBV7-2	many	TRBJ1-1	ASSFYRDTEAF
-	TRBV6-2/TRBV6-3	many	TRBJ2-7	ASSYAGIGGSDEQY
TRBD2	TRBV27	many	TRBJ2-2	ASSFTSGYTGELF
-	TRBV10-3	many	TRBJ2-7	AIKAERSYEQY
-	TRBV3-2	many	TRBJ2-7	ASSQEGAGPPYEQY
-	TRBV7-6	many	TRBJ2-2	ASSLIRAPNTGELF
-	TRBV11-1	many	TRBJ2-2	ASTTPGLLTGELF
TRBD1	TRBV12-3/TRBV12-4	many	TRBJ1-3	ASSLRTGGGNTIY
-	TRBV3-1	-	TRBJ1-2	ASSHKQGGNYGYT
-	TRBV15	many	TRBJ1-2	ATSRETGYGYT
-	TRBV12-3/TRBV12-4	many	TRBJ1-2	ASSLAWRTGGYT
TRBD1	TRBV7-2	many	TRBJ1-1	ASSLGRTGSFAF
-	TRBV18	many	TRBJ2-5	ASSPQGSAETQY
TRBD1	TRBV6-5	-	TRBJ1-2	ASTRAGTGSFNYGYT
TRBD2	TRBV7-2	medium-sized	TRBJ2-1	ASSRERGSSYNEQF
-	TRBV29-1	medium-sized	TRBJ2-1	SARGRDGSYNEQF
TRBD1	TRBV19	many	TRBJ2-5	ASSIMGQKETQY
TRBD2	TRBV20-1	medium-sized	TRBJ2-7	SARDPGRVSYEQY
-	TRBV6-6	few	TRBJ2-6	ASRPLGSGANVLT
-	TRBV19	medium-sized	TRBJ1-5	ASRALGGLRDQPQH
TRBD1	TRBV20-1	-	TRBJ2-1	SFDRENEQF
TRBD2	TRBV6-2/TRBV6-3	many	TRBJ2-1	ASSKLAGGYNEQF
TRBD1	TRBV5-1	many	TRBJ1-3	ASSSGTAISGNTIY